This note documents a single TCR beta chain sequence. This sample is part of a study of shared clonotypes between healthy human individuals. Study overall: CD4 naive cells filled three plates per donor, CD4 memory three, CD8 naive two and CD8 memory one.

The germline CDR1 and CDR2 sequences are MNHEY and SMNVEV (reference sequence). V shed 1 base and J shed 3 bases, with 10 bases lying between them. The CDR3 loop spans 14 amino acids. The naive CD8 fraction comprised CD45RO-negative cells positively selected for CCR7 and excluded terminally differentiated effector memory CD45RA+ cells. Genomic DNA belonging to each subset was distributed in equal measure over several immunoSEQ plates. The input for sorted-subset replicate PCRs was approximately 210 ng DNA, tens of thousands of T cell genomes. Method: immunoSEQ multiplex PCR; TCRdb's copy keeps in-frame clones and lacks some. The table records some 2 million clones, less than 95% of them present only once.

Sequencing was performed on naive CD8+ T cells sorted from blood. The clonotype comes from a man aged 18-30 years in good health. The chain employs TRBV27 and TRBJ2-7; D is undetermined. CDR3 residues: CASSLYGPHYEQYF. The CDR3 DNA reads TGTGCCAGCAGTTTATACGGTCCGCACTACGAGCAGTACTTC.